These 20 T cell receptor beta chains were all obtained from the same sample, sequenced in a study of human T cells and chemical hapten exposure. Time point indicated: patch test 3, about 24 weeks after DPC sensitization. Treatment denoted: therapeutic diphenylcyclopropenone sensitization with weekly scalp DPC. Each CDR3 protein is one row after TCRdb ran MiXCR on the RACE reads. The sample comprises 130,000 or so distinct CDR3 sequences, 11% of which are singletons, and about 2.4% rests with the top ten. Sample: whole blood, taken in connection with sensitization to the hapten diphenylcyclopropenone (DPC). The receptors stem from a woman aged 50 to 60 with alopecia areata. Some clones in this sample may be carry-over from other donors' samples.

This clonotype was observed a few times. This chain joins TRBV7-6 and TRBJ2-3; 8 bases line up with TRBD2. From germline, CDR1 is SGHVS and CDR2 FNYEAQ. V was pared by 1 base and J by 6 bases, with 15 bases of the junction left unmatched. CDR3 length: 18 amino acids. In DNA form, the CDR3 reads TGTGCCAGCAGCTTAGGGTTGCCGGCGGGGGGCCTTGCGGATACGCAGTATTTT. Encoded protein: CASSLGLPAGGLADTQYF.

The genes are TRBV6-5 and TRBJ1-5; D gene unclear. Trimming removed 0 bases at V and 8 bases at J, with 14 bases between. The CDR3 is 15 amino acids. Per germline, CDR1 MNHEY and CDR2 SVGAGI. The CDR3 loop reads CASSYSNGPGEPQHF. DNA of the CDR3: TGTGCCAGCAGTTACTCGAATGGGCCCGGCGAGCCCCAGCATTTT.

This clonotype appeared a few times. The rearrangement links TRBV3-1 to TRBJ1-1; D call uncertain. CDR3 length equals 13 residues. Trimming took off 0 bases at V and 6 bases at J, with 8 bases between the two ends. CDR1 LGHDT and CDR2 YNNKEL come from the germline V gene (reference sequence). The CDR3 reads CASSQDLEPEAFF. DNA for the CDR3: TGTGCCAGCAGCCAAGACCTAGAGCCTGAAGCTTTCTTT.

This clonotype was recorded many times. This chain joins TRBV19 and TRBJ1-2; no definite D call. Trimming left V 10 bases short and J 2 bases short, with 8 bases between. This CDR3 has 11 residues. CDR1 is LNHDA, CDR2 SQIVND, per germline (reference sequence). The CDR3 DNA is TGTGCCACTGCAGCGAACTATGGCTACACCTTC. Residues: CATAANYGYTF.

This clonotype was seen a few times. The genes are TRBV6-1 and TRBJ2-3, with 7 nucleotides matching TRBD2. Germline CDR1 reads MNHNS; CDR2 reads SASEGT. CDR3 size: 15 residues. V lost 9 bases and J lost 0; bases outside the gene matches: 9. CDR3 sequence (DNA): TGTGCCAGTGTACCGGGACTACCGAGCACAGATACGCAGTATTTT. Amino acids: CASVPGLPSTDTQYF.

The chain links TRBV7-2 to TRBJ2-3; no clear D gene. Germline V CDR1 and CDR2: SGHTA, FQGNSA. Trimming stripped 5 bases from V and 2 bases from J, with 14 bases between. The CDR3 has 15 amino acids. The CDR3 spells CASSPQVGSTDTQYF. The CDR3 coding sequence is TGTGCCAGCAGCCCCCAGGTCGGATCCACAGATACGCAGTATTTT.

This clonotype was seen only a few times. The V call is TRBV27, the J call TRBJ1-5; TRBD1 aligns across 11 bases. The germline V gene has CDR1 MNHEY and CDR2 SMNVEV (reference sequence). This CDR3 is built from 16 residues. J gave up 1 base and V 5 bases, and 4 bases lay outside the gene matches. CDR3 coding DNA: TGTGCCAGCAGTCCTTGGACAGGGGGCAGCAATCAGCCCCAGCATTTT. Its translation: CASSPWTGGSNQPQHF.

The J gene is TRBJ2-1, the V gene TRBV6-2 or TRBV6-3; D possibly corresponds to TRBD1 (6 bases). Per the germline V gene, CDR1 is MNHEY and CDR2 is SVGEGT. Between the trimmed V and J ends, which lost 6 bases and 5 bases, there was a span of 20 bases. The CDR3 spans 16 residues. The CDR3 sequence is CASRDPTGLNNNEQFF. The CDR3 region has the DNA TGTGCCAGCAGGGATCCGACAGGCCTTAACAACAATGAGCAGTTCTTC.

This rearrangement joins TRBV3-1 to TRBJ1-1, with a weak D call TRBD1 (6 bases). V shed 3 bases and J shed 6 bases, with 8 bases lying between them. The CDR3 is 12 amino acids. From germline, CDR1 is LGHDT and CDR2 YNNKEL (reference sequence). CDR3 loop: CASSHRTAEAFF. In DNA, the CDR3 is TGTGCCAGCAGCCATAGGACAGCTGAAGCTTTCTTT.

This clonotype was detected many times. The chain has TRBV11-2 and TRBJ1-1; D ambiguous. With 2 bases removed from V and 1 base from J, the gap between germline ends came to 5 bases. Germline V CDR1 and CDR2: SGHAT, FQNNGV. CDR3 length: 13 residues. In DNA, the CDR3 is TGTGCCAGCAGCTTAAAACGGAACACTGAAGCTTTCTTT. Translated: CASSLKRNTEAFF. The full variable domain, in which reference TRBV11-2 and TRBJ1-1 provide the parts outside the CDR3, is EAGVAQSPRYKIIEKRQSVAFWCNPISGHATLYWYQQILGQGPKLLIQFQNNGVVDDSQLPKDRFSAERLKGVDSTLKIQPAKLEDSAVYLCASSLKRNTEAFFGQGTRLTVV.

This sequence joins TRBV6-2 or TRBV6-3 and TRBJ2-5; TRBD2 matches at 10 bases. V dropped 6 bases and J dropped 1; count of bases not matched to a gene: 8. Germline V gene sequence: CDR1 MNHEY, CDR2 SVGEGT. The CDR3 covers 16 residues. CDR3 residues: CASSLGLAACQETQYF. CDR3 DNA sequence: TGTGCCAGCAGCCTAGGACTAGCGGCCTGCCAAGAGACCCAGTACTTC.

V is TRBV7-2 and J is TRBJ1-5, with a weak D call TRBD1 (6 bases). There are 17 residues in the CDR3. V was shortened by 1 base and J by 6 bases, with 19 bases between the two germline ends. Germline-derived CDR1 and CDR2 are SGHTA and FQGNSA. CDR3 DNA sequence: TGTGCCAGCAGCTTAGTCGTGCGAGGGGGGGTTCTTCAGCCCCAGCATTTT. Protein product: CASSLVVRGGVLQPQHF. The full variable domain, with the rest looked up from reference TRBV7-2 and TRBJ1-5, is GAGVSQSPSNKVTEKGKDVELRCDPISGHTALYWYRQSLGQGLEFLIYFQGNSAPDKSGLPSDRFSAERTGGSVSTLTIQRTQQEDSAVYLCASSLVVRGGVLQPQHFGDGTRLSIL.

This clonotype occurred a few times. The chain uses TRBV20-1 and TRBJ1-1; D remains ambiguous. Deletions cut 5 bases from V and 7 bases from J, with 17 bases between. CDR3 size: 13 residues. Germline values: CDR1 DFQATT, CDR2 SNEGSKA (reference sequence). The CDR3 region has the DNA TGCAGTGCTCTCGCAACCCGTAAGTTTGAAGCTTTCTTT. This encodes CSALATRKFEAFF.

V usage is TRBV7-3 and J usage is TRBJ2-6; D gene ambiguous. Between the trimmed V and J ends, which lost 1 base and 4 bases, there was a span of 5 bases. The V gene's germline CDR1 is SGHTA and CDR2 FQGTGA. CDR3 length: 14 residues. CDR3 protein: CASSLRSGANVLTF. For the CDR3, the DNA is TGTGCCAGCAGCTTAAGGTCCGGGGCCAACGTCCTGACTTTC.

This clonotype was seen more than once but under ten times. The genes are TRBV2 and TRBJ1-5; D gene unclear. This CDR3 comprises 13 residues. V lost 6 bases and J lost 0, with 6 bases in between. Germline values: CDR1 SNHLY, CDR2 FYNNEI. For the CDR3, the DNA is TGTGCCAGCAGGCAAGATAGCAATCAGCCCCAGCATTTT. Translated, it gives CASRQDSNQPQHF.

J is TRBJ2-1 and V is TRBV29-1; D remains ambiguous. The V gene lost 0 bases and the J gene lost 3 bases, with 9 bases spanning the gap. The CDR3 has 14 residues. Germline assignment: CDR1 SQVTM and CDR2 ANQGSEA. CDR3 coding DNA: TGCAGCGTTGAAGAGCGAACTGGCTACAATGAGCAGTTCTTC. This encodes CSVEERTGYNEQFF.

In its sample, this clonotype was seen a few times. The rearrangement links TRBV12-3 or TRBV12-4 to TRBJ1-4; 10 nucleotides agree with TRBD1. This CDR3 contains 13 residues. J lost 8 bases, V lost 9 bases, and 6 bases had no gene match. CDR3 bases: TGTGCCAGTCGGGACAGGGGTGAGGAAAAACTGTTTTTT. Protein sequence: CASRDRGEEKLFF.

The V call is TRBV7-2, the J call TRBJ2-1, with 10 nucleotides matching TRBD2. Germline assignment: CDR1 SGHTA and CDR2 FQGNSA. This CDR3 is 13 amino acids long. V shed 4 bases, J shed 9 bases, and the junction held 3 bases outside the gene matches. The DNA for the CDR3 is TGTGCCAGCAGCTCTAGCGGGGGAGTTGAGCAGTTCTTC. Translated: CASSSSGGVEQFF.

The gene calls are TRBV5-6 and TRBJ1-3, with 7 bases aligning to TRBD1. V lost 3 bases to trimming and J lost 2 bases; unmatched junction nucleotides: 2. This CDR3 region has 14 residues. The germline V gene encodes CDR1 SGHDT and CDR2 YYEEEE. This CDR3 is CASSWGTAGNTIYF. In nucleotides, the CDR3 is TGTGCCAGCAGCTGGGGGACAGCTGGAAACACCATATATTTT.

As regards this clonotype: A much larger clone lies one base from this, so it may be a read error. CDR3: CASSPSGVRGDNEQFF. The CDR3 DNA reads as TGTGCCAGCAGCCCATCAGGGGTTCGCGGCGACAATGAGCAGTTCTTC. The chain joins TRBV11-2 to TRBJ2-1; D may be TRBD1 (6 bases). Germline assignment: CDR1 SGHAT and CDR2 FQNNGV. This CDR3 is built from 16 residues. The ends were cut back, 5 bases at V and 5 bases at J, with 19 bases in the middle.